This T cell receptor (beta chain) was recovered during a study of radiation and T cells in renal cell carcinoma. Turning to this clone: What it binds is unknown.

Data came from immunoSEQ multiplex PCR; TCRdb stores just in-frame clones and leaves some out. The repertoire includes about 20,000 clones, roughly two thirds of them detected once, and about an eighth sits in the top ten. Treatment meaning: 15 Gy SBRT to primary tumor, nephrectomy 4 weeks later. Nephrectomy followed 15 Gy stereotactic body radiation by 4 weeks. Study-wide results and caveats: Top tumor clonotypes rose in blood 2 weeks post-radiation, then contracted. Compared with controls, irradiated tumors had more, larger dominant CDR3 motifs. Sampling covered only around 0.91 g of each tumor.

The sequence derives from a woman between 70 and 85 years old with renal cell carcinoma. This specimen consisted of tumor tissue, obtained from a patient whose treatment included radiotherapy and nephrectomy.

CDR3 sequence (DNA): TGCGCCAGCAGCAGAGATCAGAGCTCTGGAAACACCATATATTTT. It encodes CASSRDQSSGNTIYF. V and J are TRBV5-1 and TRBJ1-3; unclear D gene. The CDR3 runs 15 residues. Trimming pared 4 bases from V and 0 bases from J, leaving 11 bases between. Germline values: CDR1 SGHRS, CDR2 YFSETQ.